This T cell receptor (beta chain) derives from a study of control samples from healthy donors and cancer patients. This CDR3 is 13 amino acids long. Germline-derived CDR1 and CDR2 are KGHSH and LQKENI. The V end lost 4 bases, the J end lost 13 bases, and 17 bases lay between the germline ends. Measured with immunoSEQ multiplex PCR; TCRdb has only the in-frame clones, and not every one. The sample consists of 150,000 to 200,000 clones, 70% to 90% of them appearing once. Sequenced input: blood. This rearrangement joins TRBV18 to TRBJ2-1; D is possibly TRBD1 or TRBD2 (6 bases each). The source of this sequence is a man aged 30-40 years in good health. For the CDR3, the DNA is TGTGCCAGCTCACGGGACCGGGGGCTTCCTCAGTTCTTC. It translates to CASSRDRGLPQFF.